A single sample is the source of the 15 T cell receptor beta chains below, sequenced in a study of cytomegalovirus exposure and HLA in healthy donors. PCR involved 60 Vbeta and 13 Jbeta primers. Profiled with immunoSEQ multiplex PCR; TCRdb holds only in-frame clones, not every one. The table shows under 200,000 clones, with approximately 71% occurring only once. The specimen was PBMCs. Receptors originate from a woman younger than 35 in good health and CMV-seropositive.

V is TRBV5-1 and J is TRBJ1-2, with TRBD1 matching over 7 bases. CDR3 length equals 15 residues. CDR1 is SGHRS and CDR2 is YFSETQ in the germline V gene. Trimming removed 1 base from V and 2 bases from J; junction bases left unmatched: 5. The CDR3 reads CASSLTGAQNYGYTF. CDR3 sequence (DNA): TGCGCCAGCAGCTTGACAGGGGCGCAAAACTATGGCTACACCTTC.

The rearrangement uses TRBV5-1 and TRBJ2-3; 16 nucleotides align to TRBD2. Looked up from germline, CDR1 is SGHRS and CDR2 is YFSETQ. V lost 3 bases, J lost 6 bases, and 4 bases stayed unmatched. The CDR3 is 16 amino acids. CDR3 residues: CASSWGLAGGPDTQYF. Written as DNA, the CDR3 is TGCGCCAGCAGCTGGGGACTAGCGGGGGGGCCGGATACGCAGTATTTT.

This clone has only a few counts. J is TRBJ2-1 and V is TRBV4-2, with 11 bases matching TRBD2. J lost 5 bases, V lost 2 bases, and 8 bases had no gene match. The CDR3 is 17 amino acids. The germline V gene encodes CDR1 LGHNA and CDR2 YNFKEQ. Here the CDR3 DNA reads TGTGCCAGCAGCCAAACCGGACTAGCGGGTAGCAACAATGAGCAGTTCTTC. Residues: CASSQTGLAGSNNEQFF.

The genes are TRBV7-9 and TRBJ1-1; D unclear. Germline loops: CDR1 SEHNR, CDR2 FQNEAQ (reference sequence). The CDR3 consists of 14 residues. V lost 5 bases and J lost 0, with 10 bases in between. CDR3 loop: CASSRGTMNTEAFF. The CDR3 DNA reads as TGTGCCAGCAGCCGCGGCACTATGAACACTGAAGCTTTCTTT.

The chain combines TRBV5-6 with TRBJ2-2; tentatively, D is TRBD1 (5 bases). The CDR3 is 17 amino acids. Per the germline V gene, CDR1 is SGHDT and CDR2 is YYEEEE. Trimming pared 1 base from V and 0 bases from J, leaving 13 bases between. Here the CDR3 reads CASSLFNRQPNTGELFF. CDR3 nucleotide sequence: TGTGCCAGCAGCTTGTTCAATCGACAGCCGAACACCGGGGAGCTGTTTTTT.

The chain has TRBV4-2 and TRBJ2-1; maybe TRBD2 (6 bases). CDR3 size: 15 residues. The germline V gene encodes CDR1 LGHNA and CDR2 YNFKEQ. V lost 4 bases and J 4 bases, leaving 14 bases between the germline ends. DNA of the CDR3: TGTGCCAGCAGCCTCGAGATGGAGGGGTACAATGAGCAGTTCTTC. This codes for CASSLEMEGYNEQFF.

This clone was observed a few times. The chain joins TRBV7-9 to TRBJ2-3; 9 bases fit TRBD2. CDR1 is SEHNR and CDR2 is FQNEAQ in the germline V gene (reference sequence). After removal of 3 bases from V and 2 bases from J, the junction contained 6 bases not matched to a gene. CDR3 length equals 16 residues. The CDR3 spells CASSFVAGAFTDTQYF. In DNA form, the CDR3 reads TGTGCCAGCAGCTTCGTAGCGGGGGCCTTCACAGATACGCAGTATTTT.

This clone was seen a few times. The chain carries TRBV6-1 and TRBJ1-5; 9 nucleotides match TRBD1. This CDR3 is built from 14 residues. Germline loops: CDR1 MNHNS, CDR2 SASEGT. The junction had 7 bases not matched to a gene; V was cut back by 7 bases and J by 6 bases. The CDR3 region has the DNA TGTGCCAGCAATTGGGACAGGGTGAGTCAGCCCCAGCATTTT. Protein sequence: CASNWDRVSQPQHF.

The chain couples TRBV9 to TRBJ2-2, with D unclear. Germline loops: CDR1 SGDLS, CDR2 YYNGEE. V dropped 2 bases and J dropped 6 bases, with 5 bases sitting between them. The CDR3 has 12 amino acids. The DNA for the CDR3 is TGTGCCAGCAGCGTTCCGGCCGGGGAGCTGTTTTTT. This codes for CASSVPAGELFF.

This clone was detected a few times. The V and J genes are TRBV6-1 and TRBJ2-7; TRBD1 aligns across 9 bases. This CDR3 region has 14 residues. Germline-derived CDR1 and CDR2 are MNHNS and SASEGT. V gave up 5 bases and J gave up 4 bases; unmatched junction bases: 6. The DNA of the CDR3 is TGTGCCAGCAGTCGACAGGGGGATTGGTACGAGCAGTACTTC. This translates into CASSRQGDWYEQYF.

The chain links TRBV9 to TRBJ1-3; TRBD1 matches 9 bases. The CDR3 is made up of 16 amino acids. Looked up from germline, CDR1 is SGDLS and CDR2 is YYNGEE. V lost 2 bases and J lost 4; bases outside the gene matches: 7. The CDR3 here is CASSVSADRGGNTIYF. CDR3 coding DNA: TGTGCCAGCAGCGTTTCGGCAGACAGGGGGGGAAACACCATATATTTT.

This rearrangement joins TRBV6-1 to TRBJ1-5, with 9 bases matching TRBD1. V gave up 5 bases and J gave up 7 bases; unmatched junction bases: 3. The CDR3 extends over 13 amino acids. The germline V gene encodes CDR1 MNHNS and CDR2 SASEGT. The CDR3 sequence is CASSMDRGQPQHF. DNA of the CDR3: TGTGCCAGCAGTATGGACAGGGGCCAGCCCCAGCATTTT.

The chain recombines TRBV27 with TRBJ2-7; TRBD1 aligns across 9 bases. Germline V gives CDR1 MNHEY, CDR2 SMNVEV (reference sequence). V trimming: 10 bases; J trimming: 4 bases; junction bases outside the gene matches: 8. This CDR3 has 13 residues. DNA for the CDR3: TGTGCCACGAGGTCCGGGACAGGGTACGAGCAGTACTTC. The encoded protein is CATRSGTGYEQYF.

The rearrangement links TRBV4-2 to TRBJ1-1; no definite D call. V shed 0 bases and J shed 1 base, with 9 bases lying between them. The germline V gene encodes CDR1 LGHNA and CDR2 YNFKEQ. The CDR3 runs to 15 residues. The CDR3 nucleotides are TGTGCCAGCAGCCAAGAAAATACAGCGAACACTGAAGCTTTCTTT. This translates into CASSQENTANTEAFF.

The gene calls are TRBV7-2 and TRBJ2-5; 8 bases agree with TRBD2. Losses at the gene ends were 4 bases for V and 9 bases for J; bases not matched to a gene: 10. Germline-derived CDR1 and CDR2 are SGHTA and FQGNSA. CDR3 length: 14 amino acids. The CDR3 is CASSSSRAGGSQYF. DNA for the CDR3: TGTGCCAGCAGCTCTAGCCGGGCGGGGGGTTCCCAGTACTTC.